One T cell receptor (beta chain) is described in this entry. The antigen is not known. The V gene's germline CDR1 is LNHDA and CDR2 SQIVND (reference sequence). The CDR3 sequence is 14 residues long. Trimming cost V 2 bases and J 1 base, with 9 bases left between them. The source of the sample is a study of early stage breast cancer tumors. Study at large: Invasive lobular carcinomas made up about 30% of the 12 ER+/PR+/HER2- tumors.

The method was immunoSEQ multiplex PCR; TCRdb's version includes in-frame clones alone and lacks a portion of them. The data contain tens of thousands of clones, over 60% of them singletons. Overall study findings and caveats: Tumors had roughly 2.6-fold higher T cell density than normal breast.

The chain uses TRBV19 and TRBJ2-7, with D unresolved. The sequencing sample was made of blood. The source is a person in their thirties with breast cancer. The CDR3 sequence is CASSINTDSYEQYF. CDR3 in DNA: TGTGCCAGTAGTATAAATACGGATTCCTACGAGCAGTACTTC.